One and the same sample provided the 10 T cell receptor beta chains below, sequenced in a study of tumor-infiltrating lymphocytes in primary liver carcinoma. TCR beta cDNA came from approximately 540 ng total RNA, primed with a constant-region primer. Library construction for TCR beta comprised three nested multiplex PCR rounds performed with slightly modified ARM-PCR. Two initial PCR rounds of about 9 cycles each paired TRBV1-TRBV30 forward primers with a C-beta reverse primer. TCRdb redid the calling of the multiplex PCR reads with MiXCR, one entry per CDR3 protein. The sample lists roughly 100,000 distinct CDR3 sequences, about four fifths occurring once. Joint extraction of RNA and DNA used roughly 19-33 mg of bulk tissue that was unsorted. The sample comprised liver tumor tissue from sampling region 3. As to subset: tumor region T3, left-lateral pole. Receptors were obtained from a middle-aged man with primary liver carcinoma and hepatitis B virus infection.

In the case of this clonotype: One end of the junction varies from germline; a read error may be responsible. The DNA for the CDR3 is TGTGCCACGACCAGGCTGGGAACTGAAGCTTCCTTT. This gives the protein CATTRLGTEASF. The V gene is TRBV12-3 or TRBV12-4, the J gene TRBJ1-1; D gene uncertain. This CDR3 spans 12 amino acids.

CDR3 in amino acids: CANRGTGGYTQYF. The CDR3 nucleotides are TGTGCCAACAGGGGGACAGGGGGATATACGCAGTATTTT. The gene calls are TRBV12-3 or TRBV12-4 and TRBJ2-3, with 11 bases identical to TRBD1. This CDR3 is 13 amino acids long. V shed 10 bases, J shed 7 bases, and the junction held 7 bases outside the gene matches.

As regards this clonotype: A junction end diverges from the germline sequence, so it may reflect a read error. The V call is TRBV6-2 or TRBV6-3, the J call TRBJ2-5; 7 positions match TRBD1. The CDR3 contains 15 residues. Germline V CDR1 and CDR2: MNHEY, SVGEGT. CDR3 bases: TGTGCCAGGAGTCCCGACCGAGGGGGCCAAGAGACCCATTACTTC. It yields the protein CARSPDRGGQETHYF.

The genes are TRBV4-3 and TRBJ1-1, with D unclear. V gave up 2 bases and J gave up 5 bases, with 15 bases separating them. Germline values: CDR1 LGHNA, CDR2 YSLEER. This CDR3 is 15 amino acids long. The CDR3 sequence is CASSQKFGRRTEAFF. DNA for the CDR3: TGCGCCAGCAGCCAAAAGTTCGGGAGAAGAACTGAAGCTTTCTTT.

Note on this clonotype: Because the CDR3 is missing its conserved closing phenylalanine or tryptophan, this is likely a read error. This sequence joins TRBV29-1 and TRBJ2-7, with D tentatively TRBD1 or TRBD2 (5 bases each). Germline CDR1 SQVTM, CDR2 ANQGSEA. The length of the CDR3 is 16 residues. The CDR3 region has the DNA TGCAGCGCCATGACACATGGGACCGGCACTCCCTACAAGCAGTACCTC. Translated, it gives CSAMTHGTGTPYKQYL.

About this clonotype itself: One end of the junction is discordant with germline, which a read error may explain. J is TRBJ2-7 and V is TRBV11-2; perhaps TRBD2 as D (5 bases). The CDR3 spans 11 residues. The germline V gene has CDR1 SGHAT and CDR2 FQNNGV. CDR3 region: CASTKGVERYF. CDR3 bases: TGTGCCAGCACAAAAGGAGTTGAGCGGTATTTC.

This clonotype turned up a few times. An end of the junction does not agree with germline; a read error may underlie this. The chain is built from TRBV5-4 and TRBJ2-5, with a possible D match to TRBD2 (6 bases). The CDR3 is made up of 13 amino acids. CDR1 is SGHNT, CDR2 YYREEE, per germline (reference sequence). This CDR3 is CARSPTSVETQYF. In DNA form, the CDR3 reads TGTGCCAGGAGCCCGACTAGTGTAGAGACACAGTACTTC.

In the case of this clonotype: One junction end does not reproduce the germline sequence, and a read error may be involved. The genes are TRBV6-6 and TRBJ2-7, with D perhaps TRBD1 (6 bases). The length of the CDR3 is 17 residues. Germline V lookup: CDR1 MNHNY, CDR2 SVGAGI (reference sequence). The CDR3 protein is CASSSSSNQGPRDEQCF. In DNA, the CDR3 is TGTGCGAGCAGTTCCTCGTCGAACCAGGGGCCTAGGGACGAGCAGTGCTTC.

About this clonotype itself: This likely comes from a read error, as the CDR3 has no conserved phenylalanine or tryptophan at its end. This CDR3 is CSLERDTNNEQFV. Written as DNA, the CDR3 is TGCAGCCTTGAGCGGGACACCAACAATGAGCAGTTCGTC. The genes are TRBV29-1 and TRBJ2-1; D is perhaps TRBD2 (7 bases). The germline CDR1 and CDR2 sequences are SQVTM and ANQGSEA. The CDR3 spans 13 residues.

This chain joins TRBV4-1 and TRBJ1-4, with 8 bases aligning to TRBD1. Germline V gene lookup returns CDR1 MGHRA and CDR2 YSYEKL. J was trimmed by 9 bases and V by 3 bases; bases with no gene match: 9. The CDR3 runs 15 residues. CDR3 bases: TGCGCCAGCAGCCAGGAGAGACAGGGGATGAAAAAACTGTTTTTT. Translating gives CASSQERQGMKKLFF.